These 9 T cell receptor beta chains were sequenced from one sample in a study of preoperative IRX-2 immunotherapy in early breast cancer. Data came from immunoSEQ multiplex PCR; TCRdb stores just in-frame clones and leaves some out. The sample has around 39,000 clones; roughly 94% are singletons. Treatment indicated: preoperative locoregional IRX-2 cytokine immunotherapy. This material consisted of tumor tissue, taken after IRX-2 immunotherapy. These receptors all stem from a human donor with breast cancer.

This chain joins TRBV7-8 and TRBJ1-4; TRBD1 is a possible D gene (5 bases). This CDR3 is 15 amino acids long. Germline values: CDR1 SGHVS, CDR2 FQNEAQ. Trimming took 4 bases from V and 7 from J, leaving 16 bases between them. The CDR3 nucleotides read TGTGCCAGCAGCTCCCCCCAGGGTTGGACTGAAAAACTGTTTTTT. Its protein product is CASSSPQGWTEKLFF.

The chain has TRBV18 and TRBJ2-2; 8 positions match TRBD2. CDR1 KGHSH and CDR2 LQKENI come from the germline V gene. V lost 11 bases and J lost 3; bases outside the gene matches: 8. CDR3 size: 14 residues. CDR3 loop: CAGNGGVDTGELFF. Here the CDR3 DNA reads TGTGCCGGCAACGGGGGGGTCGACACCGGGGAGCTGTTTTTT.

The V gene is TRBV7-2, the J gene TRBJ2-2; D remains unclear. Germline CDR1 and CDR2: SGHTA and FQGNSA. This CDR3 comprises 13 residues. V was shortened by 4 bases and J by 9 bases, with 12 bases between the two germline ends. CDR3 bases: TGTGCCAGCAGCTCGCGTCAGCCCCGGGAGCTGTTTTTT. Translated, it gives CASSSRQPRELFF.

This chain connects TRBV20-1 to TRBJ1-5; no clear D gene. Trimming pared 2 bases from V and 12 bases from J, leaving 11 bases between. Per the germline V gene, CDR1 is DFQATT and CDR2 is SNEGSKA (reference sequence). The CDR3 sequence is 11 residues long. Written as DNA, the CDR3 is TGCAGTGCTAGAAGTGGAAGTCTCCAGCATTTT. Protein product: CSARSGSLQHF.

V gene TRBV4-1 combines with J gene TRBJ2-7; D gene uncertain. There are 13 residues in the CDR3. Trimming left V 1 base short and J 3 bases short, with 7 bases between. Germline V CDR1 and CDR2: MGHRA, YSYEKL. CDR3 sequence reads: CASSQVQDYEQYF. As DNA, the CDR3 is TGCGCCAGCAGCCAAGTTCAGGACTACGAGCAGTACTTC.

The V call is TRBV6-6, the J call TRBJ1-4; D is perhaps TRBD1 (5 bases). Trimming took 3 bases from V and 6 from J, leaving 11 bases between them. The CDR3 sequence is 14 residues long. The germline gives CDR1 MNHNY, CDR2 SVGAGI (reference sequence). The CDR3 loop reads CASSYRSGDEKLFF. The CDR3 bases are TGTGCCAGCAGTTATCGGTCGGGGGATGAAAAACTGTTTTTT.

The rearrangement uses TRBV6-4 and TRBJ1-5; D unresolved. This CDR3 region has 20 residues. Germline CDR1 is MRHNA and CDR2 is SNTAGT. Deletions cut 6 bases from V and 10 bases from J, with 37 bases between. The CDR3 DNA is TGTGCCAGCAGGGACGGACGTCCTCCACTTCACTCCTCCAATGTCGATCCCCAGCATTTT. Translating gives CASRDGRPPLHSSNVDPQHF.

This rearrangement joins TRBV4-1 to TRBJ2-3, with 10 bases matching TRBD1. The ends lost 7 bases at V and 5 bases at J; junction bases unmatched: 18. Per germline, CDR1 MGHRA and CDR2 YSYEKL. This CDR3 is 18 amino acids long. CDR3 protein: CASNPVRSGQGREDTQYF. The CDR3 nucleotides are TGCGCCAGCAACCCGGTCAGGTCGGGACAGGGGCGTGAAGATACGCAGTATTTT.

The chain joins TRBV5-1 to TRBJ2-5, with 8 bases aligning to TRBD1. The V gene's germline CDR1 is SGHRS and CDR2 YFSETQ. CDR3 length: 15 residues. Trimming took 2 bases from V and 5 from J; bases not matched to a gene: 8. The CDR3 DNA reads TGCGCCAGCAGCTTATACACAGGGGGGCCGGAGACCCAGTACTTC. It is translated as CASSLYTGGPETQYF.